Sequencing of this T cell receptor (beta chain) was carried out in a study of T-cell memory formation after mild COVID-19. Concerning this clonotype itself: Its antigen is still unknown.

The V gene lost 2 bases and the J gene lost 3 bases, with 14 bases spanning the gap. This CDR3 contains 15 residues. Germline values: CDR1 MNHEY, CDR2 SVGEGT. The authors produced TCR alpha and TCR beta cDNA libraries with sample barcodes and UMIs by 5'RACE using constant-segment primers. TCRdb re-called the 5' RACE reads through MiXCR, storing one row per CDR3 protein. The repertoire consists of more than 75,000 distinct CDR3 sequences, with about 14% occurring once and the leading ten covering under 35%. Study results and caveats: CM and EM subsets held most contracting CD4+ clones; EMRA held CD8+ ones.

This chain links TRBV6-2 or TRBV6-3 with TRBJ2-7, with D tentatively TRBD1 (6 bases). This receptor was taken from an adult woman who had mild COVID-19 (a few samples of this study predate the infection). Cell type and time point are not known. What was sequenced was PBMCs or a T cell subset sorted from them (not recorded which). The CDR3 DNA is TGTGCCAGCAGTTACGGACAGCGGCCTCTCTACGAGCAGTACTTC. The encoded protein is CASSYGQRPLYEQYF.